The clone carrying this TCR beta chain was seen ten or more times. Germline trimming cut 7 bases from V and 6 bases from J; bases unmatched to any gene: 7. The CDR3 contains 13 residues. Germline V CDR1 and CDR2: DFQATT, SNEGSKA (reference sequence). This entry is derived from a study of glioma-infiltrating T cells. The iRepertoire nested amplicon-rescue multiplex PCR amplified TCR alpha and beta CDR3s from RNA. TCRdb redid the calling of the multiplex PCR reads with MiXCR, one entry per CDR3 protein. The sample consists of about 190,000 distinct CDR3 sequences, approximately 30% of them appearing once.

This chain joins TRBV20-1 and TRBJ2-3; 10 nucleotides line up with TRBD2. This TCR derives from a human donor with low-grade glioma or glioblastoma, undergoing nonglioma brain surgery, or in good health (not recorded which). Sequencing was performed on glioma tissue, nonneoplastic brain tissue, or PBMCs (not recorded which). The CDR3 DNA follows: TGCAGTGTTCCTAGCGGGAGTCTGGATACGCAGTATTTT. This encodes CSVPSGSLDTQYF.